The next 22 T cell receptor beta chains were all read from a single sample in a study of blood T cells in healthy people across ages (dated by TCRdb to the mid-2010s). Library method: 5' RACE. Instrument on record: Illumina HiSeq 2500. A second PCR of about 7 to 12 cycles was run with a J-beta primer mix and a sample-barcoded 5' primer. TCRdb cleaned the public reads at Q25 with fastp, built clones with MiXCR and kept in-frame beta chains. CDR3 protein duplicates are merged, each entry listing the most common genes and DNA. The sample has about 780,000 distinct CDR3 sequences on record, roughly 25% of them singletons. 2.5% to 3.5% of the sample lies in the top ten. These data also formed part of another study, on T cells of mothers and their children.

The sample was blood. The receptors were sampled from a boy aged 5 to 17 in good health.

This clonotype was seen a few times. J is TRBJ1-6 and V is TRBV6-1; D is perhaps TRBD1 (5 bases). The germline V gene encodes CDR1 MNHNS and CDR2 SASEGT. The CDR3 consists of 14 residues. V lost 1 base, J lost 9 bases, and 10 bases lay in between. The DNA for the CDR3 is TGTGCCAGCAGTGAAGACGGGGGAGTTTCACCCCTCCACTTT. Translated, it gives CASSEDGGVSPLHF.

J is TRBJ2-5 and V is TRBV7-6; D remains ambiguous. Germline CDR1 is SGHVS and CDR2 is FNYEAQ. With 3 bases removed from V and 7 bases from J, the gap between germline ends came to 12 bases. CDR3 length: 13 amino acids. The CDR3 is CASSFPPRVTQYF. In DNA form, the CDR3 reads TGTGCCAGCAGCTTCCCCCCTAGGGTGACCCAGTACTTC.

This clonotype was picked up a small number of times. The rearrangement joins TRBV6-5 to TRBJ2-3, with D tentatively TRBD1 (6 bases). This CDR3 contains 17 residues. Per the germline V gene, CDR1 is MNHEY and CDR2 is SVGAGI. Trimming cost V 0 bases and J 4 bases, with 17 bases left between them. DNA of the CDR3: TGTGCCAGCAGTTACTCCGCGGCAGGGGTAAGCGCAGATACGCAGTATTTT. Translating gives CASSYSAAGVSADTQYF.

This clonotype was observed a few times. This chain joins TRBV28 and TRBJ1-1; no clear D. The CDR3 loop spans 13 amino acids. Germline CDR1 reads MDHEN; CDR2 reads SYDVKM. For the CDR3, the DNA is TGTGCGACCGAGTCCCTCATGAACACTGAAGCTTTCTTT. This codes for CATESLMNTEAFF.

This clonotype was seen more than once but under ten times. This chain joins TRBV6-6 and TRBJ2-2; the D gene could be TRBD1 or TRBD2 (6 bases each). The CDR3 sequence is 16 residues long. Between the trimmed V and J ends, which lost 1 base and 5 bases, there was a span of 14 bases. Germline CDR1 MNHNY, CDR2 SVGAGI (reference sequence). The CDR3 spells CASSYFRGPWTGELFF. CDR3 nucleotide sequence: TGTGCCAGCAGTTACTTCCGGGGGCCATGGACCGGGGAGCTGTTTTTT.

The chain has TRBV6-6 and TRBJ1-6; D remains ambiguous. With 5 bases removed from V and 7 bases from J, the gap between germline ends came to 9 bases. Germline V lookup: CDR1 MNHNY, CDR2 SVGAGI (reference sequence). The CDR3 extends over 13 amino acids. The CDR3 loop reads CASSQAGNSPLHF. The CDR3 DNA reads as TGTGCCAGCAGTCAGGCCGGCAATTCACCCCTCCACTTT.

This clonotype was counted a single time. The gene calls are TRBV18 and TRBJ1-1; the D is unclear. The CDR3 runs to 15 residues. Germline-derived CDR1 and CDR2 are KGHSH and LQKENI. Trimming stripped 2 bases from V and 4 bases from J, with 14 bases between. CDR3 nucleotide sequence: TGTGCCAGCTCACCAGGTACGCGCCGCGGCACTGAAGCTTTCTTT. Its protein is CASSPGTRRGTEAFF.

The J gene is TRBJ1-5, the V gene TRBV3-1, with D maybe TRBD1 (5 bases). The CDR3 has 18 amino acids. The V gene lost 1 base and the J gene lost 0 bases, with 16 bases spanning the gap. Germline CDR1 is LGHDT and CDR2 is YNNKEL (reference sequence). CDR3 DNA sequence: TGTGCCAGCAGCCAAGCCGGGACCACGGGTTATAGCAATCAGCCCCAGCATTTT. It specifies CASSQAGTTGYSNQPQHF.

The table lists this clonotype with a few counts. The chain links TRBV5-1 to TRBJ2-3; possible D gene TRBD2, 6 bases. V dropped 0 bases and J dropped 0 bases, with 14 bases sitting between them. In germline, CDR1 is SGHRS, CDR2 YFSETQ. CDR3 size: 17 residues. In DNA form, the CDR3 reads TGCGCCAGCAGCTTGGTCTCAGCGGGTTCTAGCACAGATACGCAGTATTTT. Amino acids: CASSLVSAGSSTDTQYF.

The CDR3 here is CSAGTGPYEQYF. The CDR3 bases are TGCAGCGCAGGCACGGGCCCCTACGAGCAGTACTTC. This rearrangement joins TRBV29-1 to TRBJ2-7; D ambiguous. Trimming removed 7 bases from V and 2 bases from J, with 12 bases in between. CDR1 is SQVTM and CDR2 is ANQGSEA in the germline V gene. This CDR3 region has 12 residues.

The V gene is TRBV12-3 or TRBV12-4, the J gene TRBJ2-1; D ambiguous. Gene TRBJ2-5 matches the end of the DNA better, so the J call may be wrong. The CDR3 runs 14 residues. The CDR3 bases are TGTGCCAGCAGAAGGACCCAGACATGGGAGACCCAGTACTTC. Amino acids: CASRRTQTWETQYF.

This clonotype appeared a few times. One end of the junction varies from germline; a read error may be responsible. The chain couples TRBV5-1 to TRBJ2-7; the match to TRBD1 covers 9 bases. Germline CDR1 is SGHRS and CDR2 is YFSETQ. The CDR3 runs to 15 residues. CDR3 amino acids: CASSLTGGTHNEQLF. The CDR3 coding sequence is TGCGCCAGCAGCCTTACAGGGGGCACTCACAATGAGCAGCTCTTC.

V usage is TRBV18 and J usage is TRBJ1-3; D gene ambiguous. The length of the CDR3 is 16 residues. V dropped 1 base and J dropped 0 bases, with 10 bases sitting between them. Looked up from germline, CDR1 is KGHSH and CDR2 is LQKENI. For the CDR3, the DNA is TGTGCCAGCTCACCACTACCCCTCCGCTCTGGAAACACCATATATTTT. It encodes CASSPLPLRSGNTIYF.

The rearrangement links TRBV12-3 or TRBV12-4 to TRBJ2-5; possible D gene TRBD2, 6 bases. The ends were cut back, 0 bases at V and 5 bases at J, with 13 bases in the middle. CDR3 size: 15 residues. The CDR3 nucleotides are TGTGCCAGCAGTTTAGCGGGACGGAGGGAGGAGACCCAGTACTTC. It yields the protein CASSLAGRREETQYF.

This clonotype was picked up a small number of times. The chain couples TRBV20-1 to TRBJ2-1; TRBD2 might be the D (6 bases). This CDR3 comprises 15 residues. Germline CDR1 reads DFQATT; CDR2 reads SNEGSKA (reference sequence). V was trimmed by 0 bases and J by 0 bases, leaving 9 bases between them. The CDR3 sequence is CSARDTGSSYNEQFF. The CDR3 DNA follows: TGCAGTGCTAGAGATACCGGGAGCTCCTACAATGAGCAGTTCTTC.

The table lists this clonotype with a few counts. The genes are TRBV6-5 and TRBJ2-1; 10 bases are shared with TRBD1. Germline loops: CDR1 MNHEY, CDR2 SVGAGI. The CDR3 covers 19 residues. V lost 2 bases to trimming and J lost 2 bases; unmatched junction nucleotides: 12. DNA of the CDR3: TGTGCCAGCAGTTACGAATGGGGCCCTGACAGGGGGCCCTACAATGAGCAGTTCTTC. This encodes CASSYEWGPDRGPYNEQFF.

The J gene is TRBJ2-7, the V gene TRBV29-1, with TRBD2 as a possible D gene (5 bases). Per the germline V gene, CDR1 is SQVTM and CDR2 is ANQGSEA. The CDR3 extends over 13 amino acids. Trimming cost V 0 bases and J 6 bases, with 12 bases left between them. CDR3 loop: CSVEDLVRGEQYF. CDR3 DNA sequence: TGCAGCGTTGAAGATTTGGTCCGGGGCGAGCAGTACTTC.

With regard to this clonotype: The junction shows a germline mismatch at one end, possibly a read error. The rearrangement uses TRBV5-1 and TRBJ2-2, with D perhaps TRBD2 (5 bases). This CDR3 has 13 residues. CDR1 is SGHRS and CDR2 is YFSETQ in the germline V gene. The CDR3 spells CASSLEGPGELSF. The CDR3 DNA reads TGCGCCAGCAGCTTGGAGGGTCCCGGGGAGCTGTCTTTT.

This clonotype turned up a few times. The chain employs TRBV7-6 and TRBJ2-5, with 11 bases lining up with TRBD2. The CDR3 contains 15 residues. Per the germline V gene, CDR1 is SGHVS and CDR2 is FNYEAQ. V lost 3 bases to trimming and J lost 11 bases; unmatched junction nucleotides: 11. CDR3 amino acids: CASSFSGGAFWEQYF. The CDR3 region has the DNA TGTGCCAGCAGCTTTAGCGGGGGGGCTTTTTGGGAGCAGTACTTC.

The chain joins TRBV4-1 to TRBJ1-4, with D possibly being TRBD1 (5 bases). This CDR3 has 15 residues. V was trimmed by 1 base and J by 2 bases, leaving 8 bases between them. Germline V gene sequence: CDR1 MGHRA, CDR2 YSYEKL. This CDR3 is CASSQVEGTNEKLFF. Here the CDR3 DNA reads TGCGCCAGCAGCCAAGTAGAGGGGACTAATGAAAAACTGTTTTTT.

The chain carries TRBV11-2 and TRBJ2-5, with no clear D. TRBJ2-7 explains the end of the DNA better; the J call may be wrong. Germline V lookup: CDR1 SGHAT, CDR2 FQNNGV. This CDR3 has 13 residues. CDR3 nucleotides: TGTGCCAGCAGCGGGGTTATCACCTACGAGCAGTACTTC. Amino acid sequence: CASSGVITYEQYF.

This sequence joins TRBV12-3 or TRBV12-4 and TRBJ2-7; D unresolved. This CDR3 has 14 amino acids. V was trimmed by 3 bases and J by 3 bases, leaving 12 bases between them. The CDR3 spells CASSLRDWDYEQYF. CDR3 in DNA: TGTGCCAGCAGTTTGCGTGACTGGGACTACGAGCAGTACTTC.